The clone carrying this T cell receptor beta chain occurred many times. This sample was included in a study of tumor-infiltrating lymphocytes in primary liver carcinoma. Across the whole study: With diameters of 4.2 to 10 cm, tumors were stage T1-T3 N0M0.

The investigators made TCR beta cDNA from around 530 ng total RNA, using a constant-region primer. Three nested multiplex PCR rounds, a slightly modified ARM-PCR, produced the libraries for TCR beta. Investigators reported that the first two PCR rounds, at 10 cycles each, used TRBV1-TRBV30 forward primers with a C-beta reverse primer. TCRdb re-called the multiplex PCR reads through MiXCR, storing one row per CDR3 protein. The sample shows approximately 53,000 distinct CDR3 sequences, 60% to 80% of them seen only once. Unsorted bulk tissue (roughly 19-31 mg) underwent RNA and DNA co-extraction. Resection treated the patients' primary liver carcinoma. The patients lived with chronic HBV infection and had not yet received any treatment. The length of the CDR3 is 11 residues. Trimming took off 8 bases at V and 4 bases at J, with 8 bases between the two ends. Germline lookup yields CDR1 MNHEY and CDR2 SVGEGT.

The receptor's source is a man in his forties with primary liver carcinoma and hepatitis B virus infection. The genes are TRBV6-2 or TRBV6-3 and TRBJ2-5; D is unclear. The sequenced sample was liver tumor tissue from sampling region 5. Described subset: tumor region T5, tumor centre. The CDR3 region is CASQNGETQYF. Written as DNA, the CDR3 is TGTGCCAGCCAAAACGGAGAGACCCAGTACTTC.